The clone carrying this T cell receptor (beta chain) appeared a few times. Antigen: not known. This entry is derived from a study of cytomegalovirus exposure and HLA in healthy donors. The junction had 9 bases not matched to a gene; V was cut back by 4 bases and J by 7 bases. This CDR3 contains 16 residues. CDR1 is KGHSH and CDR2 is LQKENI in the germline V gene. General observations from the study: A few V segments could not be told apart, such as TRBV6-2 and TRBV6-3, and were left out.

PCR primers comprised 60 Vbeta and 13 Jbeta primers. Clones were read by immunoSEQ multiplex PCR, and TCRdb kept only the in-frame ones, dropping some. The sample carries over 100,000 clones, roughly 80% recorded once. The sequence came from a young man in good health and CMV-seronegative. The specimen was PBMCs. The V call is TRBV18, the J call TRBJ1-6; 8 bases map to TRBD1. This chain's CDR3 is CASSQYQGAENSPLHF. The CDR3 nucleotides read TGTGCCAGCTCACAGTATCAGGGGGCCGAGAATTCACCCCTCCACTTT. Filled out from reference TRBV18 and TRBJ1-6, the complete variable domain reads NAGVMQNPRHLVRRRGQEARLRCSPMKGHSHVYWYRQLPEEGLKFMVYLQKENIIDESGMPKERFSAEFPKEGPSILRIQQVVRGDSAAYFCASSQYQGAENSPLHFGNGTRLTVT.